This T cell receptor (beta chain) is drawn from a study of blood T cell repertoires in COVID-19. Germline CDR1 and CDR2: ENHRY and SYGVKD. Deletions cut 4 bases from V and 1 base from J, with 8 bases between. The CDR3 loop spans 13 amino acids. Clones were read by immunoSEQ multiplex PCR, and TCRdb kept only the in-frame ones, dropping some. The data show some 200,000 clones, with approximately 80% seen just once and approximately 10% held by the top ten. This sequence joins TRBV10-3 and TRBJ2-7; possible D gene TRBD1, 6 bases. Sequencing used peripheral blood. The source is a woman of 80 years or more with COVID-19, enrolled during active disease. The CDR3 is CAISGGTSYEQYF. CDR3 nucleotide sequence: TGTGCCATCAGTGGTGGGACATCCTACGAGCAGTACTTC.